What follows are 7 T cell receptor beta chains derived from one specimen sequenced in a study of CD8+ T cells in alopecia areata. Treatment defined: oral pan-JAK inhibitor, 5-10 mg twice daily. The sequencing template was cDNA reverse transcribed from extracted RNA. Assay used: immunoSEQ multiplex PCR; TCRdb lists only in-frame clones, some missing. The sample lists fewer than 150,000 clones, around three fifths occurring once. Here the sequenced sample was CD4+ T cells sorted from blood, taken at week 24, from a patient treated with tofacitinib. Receptors originate from a human donor with alopecia areata.

The CDR3 protein is CAWTTTGPHLQQYF. In DNA form, the CDR3 reads TGTGCCTGGACAACAACGGGACCCCATCTTCAGCAGTACTTC. The chain joins TRBV30 to TRBJ2-7, with D possibly called TRBD1 or TRBD2 (5 bases each). The CDR3 contains 14 residues. The germline V and J ends were trimmed by 4 bases and 8 bases, with 21 bases remaining between them. The germline V gene encodes CDR1 GTSNPN and CDR2 SVGIG (reference sequence).

The chain couples TRBV9 to TRBJ1-3; D is unresolved. The CDR3 extends over 15 amino acids. Per germline, CDR1 SGDLS and CDR2 YYNGEE. V lost 0 bases, J lost 0 bases, and 7 bases lay in between. The CDR3 reads CASSVGPGSGNTIYF. The CDR3, as DNA: TGTGCCAGCAGCGTAGGCCCCGGCTCTGGAAACACCATATATTTT.

Worth noting for this clone: The sample has other DNA sequences that encode this CDR3 too. The rearrangement links TRBV5-1 to TRBJ2-5, with D perhaps TRBD1 (6 bases). Between the trimmed V and J ends, which lost 4 bases and 2 bases, there was a span of 12 bases. CDR3 length equals 14 residues. CDR1 is SGHRS, CDR2 YFSETQ, per germline. The chain's CDR3 is CASSLGTGQETQYF. Written as DNA, the CDR3 is TGCGCCAGCAGCCTAGGTACAGGGCAAGAGACCCAGTACTTC.

The V gene is TRBV4-3, the J gene TRBJ1-6; D possibly corresponds to TRBD1 (5 bases). CDR1 and CDR2 (germline): LGHNA, YSLEER. Between the trimmed V and J ends, which lost 4 bases and 8 bases, there was a span of 15 bases. The CDR3 is made up of 15 amino acids. The CDR3 coding sequence is TGCGCCAGCAGCCTGGGGGTGACGGGTGATTCACCCCTCCACTTT. Its translation: CASSLGVTGDSPLHF.

J is TRBJ2-3 and V is TRBV6-5; D is undetermined. The CDR3 sequence is 15 residues long. The V end was cut by 6 bases, the J end by 1 base, with 14 bases between. From germline, CDR1 is MNHEY and CDR2 SVGAGI. CDR3 sequence: CASSVGFGGTDTQYF. The CDR3 region has the DNA TGTGCCAGCAGCGTCGGGTTTGGCGGCACAGATACGCAGTATTTT.

The chain employs TRBV5-1 and TRBJ2-1; 11 bases map to TRBD1. V trimming: 1 base; J trimming: 8 bases; junction bases outside the gene matches: 2. The CDR3 contains 14 residues. The germline CDR1 and CDR2 sequences are SGHRS and YFSETQ. The CDR3 region has the DNA TGCGCCAGCAGCTTGAGGACAGGGGGCGATGAGCAGTTCTTC. Protein: CASSLRTGGDEQFF.

V is TRBV7-2 and J is TRBJ2-3; 10 bases match TRBD2. Trimming cost V 3 bases and J 3 bases; bases outside gene matches: 6. CDR1 and CDR2 (germline): SGHTA, FQGNSA. The CDR3 length is 16 residues. The CDR3, as DNA: TGTGCCAGCAGCTTGTTAGCGGGGGGTGGGACAGATACGCAGTATTTT. Encoded protein: CASSLLAGGGTDTQYF.